Listed here is a single T cell receptor beta chain. The data were obtained in a study of response to subunit inactivated influenza vaccine. TCRdb re-analysed the RT-PCR reads in MiXCR, keeping a single row per CDR3 protein. The table records about 700,000 distinct CDR3 sequences, 11% to 15% of them present only once. The CDR3 contains 14 residues. V was cut by 0 bases and J by 1 base, with 7 bases left in between. CDR1 SGHKS and CDR2 YYEKEE come from the germline V gene (reference sequence). This chain connects TRBV5-5 to TRBJ2-5; unclear D gene. This receptor was taken from a man aged 45 to 65 who received an inactivated influenza vaccine. The sequencing used PBMCs from blood, collected 14 to 15 days before vaccination. The CDR3 is CASSLGAPQETQYF. The CDR3 region has the DNA TGTGCCAGCAGCTTGGGGGCGCCCCAAGAGACCCAGTACTTC.